This TCR beta chain was documented in a study of Ad26.COV2.S vaccination and SARS-CoV-2 variants. At the level of the study: Once or twice, 56 days apart, Ad26.COV2.S was delivered intramuscularly.

General study results and limits: CD8+ and CD4+ T cells specific for spike reportedly responded with substantial breadth after vaccination. Recipients of either vaccine or placebo displayed similar breadth of non-spike TCRs.

A word on this clone: Its antigen is currently unknown.

Only in-frame clones appear in the TCRdb table, and some are missing; sequencing was by immunoSEQ multiplex PCR. The top ten clones hold roughly 10% of a sample with 240,000 or so clones, approximately 90% of them seen once. Trimming pared 3 bases from V and 2 bases from J, leaving 15 bases between. The CDR3 is 16 amino acids. CDR1 and CDR2 from the germline V gene are SGHVS and FNYEAQ. Treatment here: over 15 received Ad26.COV2.S at low or high dose, single or two shots; roughly five received placebo; per-sample allocation not given. Sampling happened 63 days after the first vaccine or placebo injection.

The clonotype was recovered from a person aged 18-65 years who received the Ad26.COV2.S COVID-19 vaccine or a placebo. The specimen was peripheral blood, collected in a trial of Ad26.COV2.S vaccine versus placebo. The chain employs TRBV7-6 and TRBJ2-3, with D possibly being TRBD1 (6 bases). The CDR3 loop reads CASSFSNDRSTDTQYF. CDR3 DNA: TGTGCCAGCAGCTTCTCAAACGACAGGTCCACAGATACGCAGTATTTT.